Each of the 8 T cell receptor beta chains below was sequenced from the same sample in a study of read filtering for tumor transcriptome and immune sequencing. The library was built from about 0.4 ug RNA with molecular barcoded adaptors for alpha/delta and beta/gamma chains. Using its own MiXCR run on the reads, TCRdb lists one record per CDR3 protein. The data show about 62,000 distinct CDR3 sequences, roughly 19% seen once. The sample taken for sequencing was a population of CD138-negative cells sorted from bone marrow. Source of these receptors: a donor over 35 with multiple myeloma.

This clonotype was found many times. The chain links TRBV20-1 to TRBJ2-2; 9 bases agree with TRBD2. Germline V gene sequence: CDR1 DFQATT, CDR2 SNEGSKA (reference sequence). The J segment lost 5 bases and the V segment lost 2 bases, leaving 9 bases of the junction unmatched. The CDR3 has 16 amino acids. CDR3 loop: CSARSQSGLATGELFF. DNA of the CDR3: TGCAGTGCTAGATCCCAAAGCGGACTAGCGACCGGGGAGCTGTTTTTT.

This clonotype was counted ten times or more. J is TRBJ2-1 and V is TRBV5-1; no reliable D call. Between the trimmed V and J ends, which lost 1 base and 7 bases, there was a span of 9 bases. The CDR3 consists of 13 residues. The germline V gene encodes CDR1 SGHRS and CDR2 YFSETQ. The CDR3 nucleotides are TGCGCCAGCAGCTTGATAACGTCGAATGAGCAGTTCTTC. Translating it yields CASSLITSNEQFF.

This clonotype was counted ten times or more. V gene TRBV4-2 combines with J gene TRBJ2-5; 9 positions match TRBD2. The CDR3 covers 16 residues. Germline V gives CDR1 LGHNA, CDR2 YNFKEQ. V lost 1 base and J lost 5; bases outside the gene matches: 8. The CDR3 coding sequence is TGTGCCAGCAGCCAAGGGCAGCGGGGGGCGACGGAGACCCAGTACTTC. The encoded protein is CASSQGQRGATETQYF.

Many counts were recorded for this clonotype. This sequence joins TRBV7-3 and TRBJ2-2; D remains ambiguous. Per the germline V gene, CDR1 is SGHTA and CDR2 is FQGTGA. The germline V and J ends were trimmed by 6 bases and 0 bases, with 8 bases remaining between them. The CDR3 totals 14 residues. CDR3 residues: CASRLAANTGELFF. CDR3 nucleotide sequence: TGTGCCAGCAGATTAGCAGCGAACACCGGGGAGCTGTTTTTT.

In this sample, this clonotype turned up many times. CDR3 residues: CASSSGLAENNEQFF. CDR3 DNA: TGTGCCAGCAGCTCAGGACTAGCGGAAAACAATGAGCAGTTCTTC. The chain recombines TRBV7-3 with TRBJ2-1, with 10 bases lining up with TRBD2. This CDR3 is 15 amino acids long. Trimming took 4 bases from V and 5 from J; bases not matched to a gene: 5. The germline CDR1 and CDR2 sequences are SGHTA and FQGTGA.

There are many counts of this clonotype. The rearrangement links TRBV11-2 to TRBJ2-5, with 12 bases matching TRBD2. Looked up from germline, CDR1 is SGHAT and CDR2 is FQNNGV. V was clipped by 7 bases and J by 5 bases; unmatched bases: 5. The CDR3 extends over 14 amino acids. The CDR3 region has the DNA TGTGCCAGCAACAAAGGACTAGCGGGGGAGACCCAGTACTTC. Protein sequence: CASNKGLAGETQYF.

This clonotype occurred a few times. This clone may be a read error of a much larger clone one base away. The missing conserved phenylalanine or tryptophan at the end of this CDR3 makes a read error likely. The CDR3 loop reads CSVGGRDQKGNTEAFS. The CDR3 coding sequence is TGCAGTGTTGGGGGCCGGGACCAAAAGGGGAACACTGAAGCTTTCTCT. This sequence joins TRBV29-1 and TRBJ1-1, with D perhaps matching TRBD1 (6 bases). Germline CDR1 reads SQVTM; CDR2 reads ANQGSEA. The CDR3 is made up of 16 amino acids.

There are many counts of this clonotype. The chain links TRBV20-1 to TRBJ2-7; no clear D gene. V was cut by 5 bases and J by 2 bases, with 7 bases left in between. The CDR3 is made up of 11 amino acids. The germline gives CDR1 DFQATT, CDR2 SNEGSKA (reference sequence). DNA for the CDR3: TGCAGTGCTCCAAGTACCTACGAGCAGTACTTC. Translating it yields CSAPSTYEQYF.